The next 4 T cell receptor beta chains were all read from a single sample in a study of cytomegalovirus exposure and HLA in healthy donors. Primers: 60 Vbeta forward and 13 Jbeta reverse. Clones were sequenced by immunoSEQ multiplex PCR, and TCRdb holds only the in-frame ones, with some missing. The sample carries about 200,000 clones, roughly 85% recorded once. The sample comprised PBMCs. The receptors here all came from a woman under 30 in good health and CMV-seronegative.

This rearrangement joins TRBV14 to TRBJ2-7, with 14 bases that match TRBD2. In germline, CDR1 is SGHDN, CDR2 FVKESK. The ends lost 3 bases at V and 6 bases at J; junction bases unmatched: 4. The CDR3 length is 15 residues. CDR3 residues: CASSHGLAGGLEQYV. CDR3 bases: TGTGCCAGCAGCCACGGACTAGCGGGAGGCCTCGAGCAGTACGTC.

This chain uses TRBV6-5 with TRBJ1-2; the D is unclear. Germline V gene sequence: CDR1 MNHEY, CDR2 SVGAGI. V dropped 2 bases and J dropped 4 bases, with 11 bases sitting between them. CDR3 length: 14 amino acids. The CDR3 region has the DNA TGTGCCAGCAGTTACATGAGTTCCTTCTATGGCTACACCTTC. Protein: CASSYMSSFYGYTF.

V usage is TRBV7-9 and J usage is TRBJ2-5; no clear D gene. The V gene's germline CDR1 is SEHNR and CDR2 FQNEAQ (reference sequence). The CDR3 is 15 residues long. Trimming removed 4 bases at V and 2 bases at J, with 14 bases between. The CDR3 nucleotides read TGTGCCAGCAGCTCTCGCCGCCTCGGTCAAGAGACCCAGTACTTC. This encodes CASSSRRLGQETQYF.

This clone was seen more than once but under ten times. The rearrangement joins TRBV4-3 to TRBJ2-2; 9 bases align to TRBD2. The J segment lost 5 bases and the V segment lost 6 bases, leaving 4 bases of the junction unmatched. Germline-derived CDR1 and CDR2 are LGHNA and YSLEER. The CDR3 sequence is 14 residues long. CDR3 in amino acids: CASSGGRETGELFF. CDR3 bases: TGCGCCAGCAGTGGCGGGAGGGAAACCGGGGAGCTGTTTTTT.